Included here is one T cell receptor (beta chain) sequence, with context. This CDR3 spans 15 amino acids. CDR1 MNHEY and CDR2 SVGAGI come from the germline V gene. V was shortened by 5 bases and J by 4 bases, with 17 bases between the two germline ends. Produced via immunoSEQ multiplex PCR; TCRdb's table is partial and in-frame only. The data show more than 100,000 clones, approximately 92% seen once. This record comes from a study of control samples from healthy donors and cancer patients. Sequenced material: blood. The rearrangement uses TRBV6-5 and TRBJ2-5, with D tentatively TRBD2 (6 bases). The clonotype was recovered from a man aged 18-30 years in good health. CDR3 residues: CASSRSGSGGETQYF. In DNA form, the CDR3 reads TGTGCCAGCAGTAGGTCCGGGAGCGGTGGAGAGACCCAGTACTTC.